These 10 T cell receptor beta chains originate from one sample sequenced in a study of blood T cells in healthy people across ages (dated by TCRdb to between 2015 and 2016). Libraries came from 5' RACE. Sequenced using an Illumina HiSeq 2500. A second PCR of about 7 to 12 cycles was run with a J-beta primer mix and a sample-barcoded 5' primer. The public reads were run again by TCRdb, first through fastp at Q25 and then through MiXCR, and only productive beta chains were kept. Identical CDR3 protein sequences are pooled into one entry, listed with their most common genes and DNA. Present in this sample are 1.5 million or so distinct CDR3 sequences, less than 45% of which were seen just once. Together, the top ten hold about 4% of the sample. Sequenced: blood. Every receptor here comes from a woman aged 18-29 years in good health.

This chain joins TRBV11-2 and TRBJ2-7; maybe TRBD2 (5 bases). The germline V and J ends were trimmed by 0 bases and 7 bases, with 16 bases remaining between them. Germline V gene lookup returns CDR1 SGHAT and CDR2 FQNNGV. The CDR3 length is 15 residues. The CDR3 protein is CASSLERVGYNEQYF. CDR3 DNA: TGTGCCAGCAGCTTAGAGAGGGTTGGGTACAATGAGCAGTACTTC.

This clonotype was seen more than once but under ten times. The V gene is TRBV29-1, the J gene TRBJ2-7, with a tentative D call TRBD2 (5 bases). V lost 2 bases and J lost 9, with 14 bases in between. This CDR3 is 12 amino acids long. From germline, CDR1 is SQVTM and CDR2 ANQGSEA. In DNA form, the CDR3 reads TGCAGCGTTGAATTCGGCGGGTACAGGCAGTACTTC. The encoded protein is CSVEFGGYRQYF.

The V gene is TRBV20-1, the J gene TRBJ2-7; 9 bases line up with TRBD2. This CDR3 is 15 amino acids long. Germline V CDR1 and CDR2: DFQATT, SNEGSKA (reference sequence). V gave up 6 bases and J gave up 7 bases; unmatched junction bases: 16. CDR3 amino acids: CSANSGLASDNEQYF. The CDR3, as DNA: TGCAGTGCAAACTCGGGACTAGCCTCTGACAATGAGCAGTACTTC.

This sequence joins TRBV5-1 and TRBJ1-6; D is perhaps TRBD1 (5 bases). CDR1 is SGHRS and CDR2 is YFSETQ in the germline V gene. The CDR3 is 15 amino acids. The V and J ends lost 3 bases and 5 bases respectively, with 12 bases between them. CDR3 DNA sequence: TGCGCCAGCAGCTCGGCGGGGGGAGATAATTCACCCCTCCACTTT. This encodes CASSSAGGDNSPLHF.

This chain joins TRBV7-8 and TRBJ2-1; D uncertain. Germline CDR1 is SGHVS and CDR2 is FQNEAQ. With 5 bases removed from V and 7 bases from J, the gap between germline ends came to 9 bases. The CDR3 loop spans 12 amino acids. The CDR3 protein is CASSRMGNEQFF. Written as DNA, the CDR3 is TGTGCCAGCAGCCGAATGGGGAATGAGCAGTTCTTC.

V is TRBV7-8 and J is TRBJ2-5; 7 bases align to TRBD2. The CDR3 loop spans 15 amino acids. The germline V gene has CDR1 SGHVS and CDR2 FQNEAQ. V lost 1 base and J lost 5; bases outside the gene matches: 7. CDR3 loop: CASSLVAAGMETQYF. As DNA, the CDR3 is TGTGCCAGCAGCTTAGTTGCAGCGGGGATGGAGACCCAGTACTTC.

This chain joins TRBV9 and TRBJ2-3; D may be TRBD1 (6 bases). In germline, CDR1 is SGDLS, CDR2 YYNGEE. The CDR3 is 15 amino acids. V was clipped by 0 bases and J by 2 bases, with 10 bases between them. Here the CDR3 reads CASSVAGVFTDTQYF. The CDR3 DNA follows: TGTGCCAGCAGCGTAGCAGGGGTTTTCACAGATACGCAGTATTTT.

The CDR3 is CASSLRDTETQYF. The CDR3 bases are TGTGCCAGCAGCTTAAGGGACACGGAGACCCAGTACTTC. The chain couples TRBV7-2 to TRBJ2-5, with D possibly being TRBD1 (6 bases). Germline V gene lookup returns CDR1 SGHTA and CDR2 FQGNSA. With 2 bases removed from V and 5 bases from J, the gap between germline ends came to 9 bases. The CDR3 runs to 13 residues. The full variable domain, rest sourced from reference TRBV7-2 and TRBJ2-5, is GAGVSQSPSNKVTEKGKDVELRCDPISGHTALYWYRQSLGQGLEFLIYFQGNSAPDKSGLPSDRFSAERTGGSVSTLTIQRTQQEDSAVYLCASSLRDTETQYFGPGTRLLVL.

This clonotype occurred a few times. The chain combines TRBV6-1 with TRBJ2-5, with 10 bases identical to TRBD2. Germline V gene lookup returns CDR1 MNHNS and CDR2 SASEGT. The CDR3 sequence is 15 residues long. V lost 5 bases to trimming and J lost 2 bases; unmatched junction nucleotides: 5. The CDR3 sequence: CASSPWTSGQETQYF. The CDR3 coding sequence is TGTGCCAGCAGTCCCTGGACTAGCGGACAAGAGACCCAGTACTTC.

The chain couples TRBV27 to TRBJ1-5; a weak D match, TRBD1 (5 bases). This CDR3 comprises 15 residues. V lost 6 bases and J 7 bases, leaving 19 bases between the germline ends. Germline V gene data show CDR1 as MNHEY and CDR2 as SMNVEV (reference sequence). The CDR3 reads CASSPGSLGDQPQHF. CDR3 nucleotide sequence: TGTGCCAGCAGCCCCGGGAGCCTGGGGGACCAGCCCCAGCATTTT.